This T cell receptor (beta chain) was sequenced for a study of blood T cell repertoires in COVID-19. About the study: Sources were T cells, B-cell-depleted T cells, or PBMCs; the material itself was cDNA or gDNA.

Trimming cost V 3 bases and J 1 base, with 12 bases left between them. The germline V gene has CDR1 SGHRS and CDR2 YFSETQ. CDR3 length: 15 residues. The repertoire was sequenced with immunoSEQ multiplex PCR; TCRdb's copy has only in-frame clones and lacks some. The table includes around 200,000 clones, approximately 82% detected once. The clonotype comes from a woman in her 50s with acute or convalescent COVID-19. The sequencing input was peripheral blood. The V and J genes are TRBV5-1 and TRBJ2-3, with TRBD1 as a possible D gene (6 bases). In DNA form, the CDR3 reads TGCGCCAGCAGCTCATCGACAGGCCGCACAGATACGCAGTATTTT. Amino acids: CASSSSTGRTDTQYF.